The present T cell receptor (beta chain) was sequenced within a study of monozygotic twins with inflammatory bowel disease. Eight separate reactions per sample yielded the cDNA. Each UMI, carrying a 6-nucleotide sample barcode, came from template switching. Reanalyzing the 5' RACE reads, TCRdb keeps one entry per CDR3 protein, without DNA. The sample holds 150,000 to 200,000 distinct CDR3 sequences. The CDR3 covers 13 residues. Germline V CDR1 and CDR2: DFQATT, SNEGSKA (reference sequence). The chain carries TRBV20-1 and TRBJ2-1; TCRdb selects TRBD1, and the lack of DNA leaves this call unchecked. The receptor comes from a human donor with ulcerative colitis or Crohn's disease, or a healthy co-twin of an affected twin (not recorded which). Sequenced: blood. CDR3 loop: CSSGQGTYNEQFF.